The table lists the clone carrying this T cell receptor (beta chain) with a count of one. CDR1 and CDR2 (germline): MNHEY, SVGAGI. With 7 bases clipped from V and 3 bases from J, the junction kept 8 bases outside the gene matches. CDR3 length equals 14 residues. Amplification used 60 Vbeta primers and 13 Jbeta primers. TCRdb's table, derived via immunoSEQ multiplex PCR, lists solely in-frame clones and lacks some. The table records under 200,000 clones, 60% to 80% of them present only once. The sample belongs to a study of cytomegalovirus exposure and HLA in healthy donors. The chain couples TRBV6-5 to TRBJ1-2, with TRBD1 matching over 7 bases. This sequence originates from a male donor in good health and CMV-seronegative. The sequenced sample was PBMCs. The CDR3 region is CASTDGGTDYGYTF. The CDR3 coding sequence is TGTGCCAGCACCGACGGCGGGACAGACTATGGCTACACCTTC.